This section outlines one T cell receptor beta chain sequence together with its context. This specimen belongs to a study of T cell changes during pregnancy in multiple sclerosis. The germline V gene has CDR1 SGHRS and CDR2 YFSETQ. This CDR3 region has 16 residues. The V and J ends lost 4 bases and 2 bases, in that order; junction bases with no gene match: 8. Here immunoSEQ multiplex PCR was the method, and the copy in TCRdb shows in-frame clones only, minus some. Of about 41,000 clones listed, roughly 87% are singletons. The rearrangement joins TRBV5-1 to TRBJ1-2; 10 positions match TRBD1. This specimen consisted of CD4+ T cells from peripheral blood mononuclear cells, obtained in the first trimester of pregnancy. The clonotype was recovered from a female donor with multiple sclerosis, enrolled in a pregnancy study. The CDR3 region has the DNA TGCGCCAGCAGCCCGACTCTGACAGGGGGCAACTATGGCTACACCTTC. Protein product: CASSPTLTGGNYGYTF.